Many counts were recorded for the clone carrying this TCR beta chain. No antigen is known for it. V shed 7 bases and J 5 bases; nucleotides not matched to a gene: 12. Germline V CDR1 and CDR2: MNHNS, SASEGT. The CDR3 sequence is 16 residues long. As for time point: sample taken at primary tumor resection. The authors sequenced whole RNA from tumor, nontumor lung or frozen PBMC without sorting. This sample was included in a study of spatial heterogeneity in lung cancer. General study results and limits: Relative to follow-up, resection was when ubiquitous expanded tumor TCRs appeared more in blood.

Each molecule of TCR cDNA was tagged with one unique molecular identifier. Each CDR3 protein gets one entry after TCRdb re-called the 5' RACE reads with MiXCR. The sample has 20,000 to 25,000 distinct CDR3 sequences; 4.6% are singletons. J is TRBJ2-7 and V is TRBV6-1; TRBD1 matches at 12 bases. The origin of this receptor is a male donor with early-stage non-small cell lung cancer. Material: PBMCs, obtained at surgery. The CDR3 DNA is TGTGCCAGCAAGGTCGGTGGGACAGGGGGCTCGAACGAGCAGTACTTC. Amino acid sequence: CASKVGGTGGSNEQYF.